This T cell receptor (beta chain) was retrieved from a study of blood T cell repertoires in COVID-19. Study-level background: T cells, B-cell-depleted T cells, or PBMCs supplied cDNA or gDNA.

V shed 0 bases, J shed 8 bases, and the junction held 9 bases outside the gene matches. CDR3 length: 15 amino acids. The germline gives CDR1 GTSNPN, CDR2 SVGIG (reference sequence). As handled by the study authors: Scientists estimated how many nucleated cells there were by amplifying reference gene primers. TCRdb's copy holds only in-frame clones and misses some; the assay was immunoSEQ multiplex PCR. V and J calls plus clone size are reproduced from that table; the DNA served to infer D and trimming. Of fewer than 200,000 clones listed, around 80% are singletons. The V gene is TRBV30, the J gene TRBJ2-1; 8 nucleotides agree with TRBD2. This clonotype was sampled from a woman aged 65 to 85 with acute or convalescent COVID-19. The sequenced material came from peripheral blood. The CDR3 here is CAWSVGAGAGDEQFF. DNA of the CDR3: TGTGCCTGGAGTGTAGGAGCGGGAGCGGGCGATGAGCAGTTCTTC.